This section outlines one T cell receptor (beta chain) sequence together with its context. As yet, its antigen is unknown. An end of the junction does not agree with germline; a read error may underlie this. These data come from a study of T cell responses to AZD1222 COVID-19 vaccine. Study-level points and caveats: Baseline serostatus was positive in only five to seven AZD1222 recipients. Epitopes outside B.1.351 and B.1.1.7 mutated regions reportedly drew nearly half of spike TCRs. Spike-specific TCR depth and breadth grew after two AZD1222 doses.

From germline, CDR1 is KGHSH and CDR2 LQKENI. The length of the CDR3 is 15 residues. Data came from immunoSEQ multiplex PCR; TCRdb stores just in-frame clones and leaves some out. The sample has around 160,000 clones; about 89% are singletons. The chain carries TRBV18 and TRBJ1-6, with D possibly matching TRBD1 (5 bases). The sequenced sample was peripheral blood, obtained on day 0 of MenACWY control vaccination. The TCR was taken from an adult in good health. For the CDR3, the DNA is TGTGCCAGCTCATCACCGGCAGGGATAAGTTCACCCCTCCACTTT. It specifies CASSSPAGISSPLHF.